These 25 T cell receptor beta chains came from one sample sequenced in a study of OX40 agonist ivuxolimab in advanced cancers. Produced via immunoSEQ multiplex PCR; TCRdb's table is partial and in-frame only. Of around 64,000 clones detected, 87% appear once; the ten largest clones hold 0.7% to 0.9%. The sequenced sample was CD4+ or CD8+ T cells sorted from blood, obtained in a trial of the OX40 agonist ivuxolimab. Receptor source: an adult with an advanced solid tumor such as melanoma, head and neck, liver or kidney cancer.

The rearrangement uses TRBV7-9 and TRBJ1-1; D gene uncertain. The V gene's germline CDR1 is SEHNR and CDR2 FQNEAQ (reference sequence). V was pared by 1 base and J by 3 bases, with 15 bases between. The CDR3 is 16 residues long. The CDR3 loop is CASSLDLGVRDTEAFF. The DNA for the CDR3 is TGTGCCAGCAGCTTAGATCTAGGCGTTCGGGACACTGAAGCTTTCTTT.

The chain employs TRBV5-1 and TRBJ1-2; a weak D match, TRBD1 (6 bases). V gave up 3 bases and J gave up 4 bases, with 13 bases separating them. CDR3 length equals 14 residues. The germline V gene has CDR1 SGHRS and CDR2 YFSETQ. The CDR3 sequence: CASSSSQGSYGYTF. The CDR3 DNA reads TGCGCCAGCAGCTCCTCACAGGGTTCCTATGGCTACACCTTC.

CDR3 sequence: CASSLEGQGYNEQFF. In DNA form, the CDR3 reads TGCGCCAGCAGCTTGGAGGGACAAGGATACAATGAGCAGTTCTTC. The chain joins TRBV5-1 to TRBJ2-1; D is possibly TRBD1 (6 bases). V lost 0 bases to trimming and J lost 4 bases, with 11 bases between them. This CDR3 comprises 15 residues. CDR1 and CDR2 (germline): SGHRS, YFSETQ.

J is TRBJ1-6 and V is TRBV4-1; no reliable D call. Germline V CDR1 and CDR2: MGHRA, YSYEKL. Trimming cost V 4 bases and J 4 bases, with 8 bases left between them. This CDR3 has 14 residues. As DNA, the CDR3 is TGCGCCAGCAGCCCCGGGCCTTATAATTCACCCCTCCACTTT. Its protein product is CASSPGPYNSPLHF.

V is TRBV28 and J is TRBJ2-5, with D possibly being TRBD1 (7 bases). The V gene's germline CDR1 is MDHEN and CDR2 SYDVKM. Trimming cost V 4 bases and J 3 bases, with 12 bases left between them. The CDR3 totals 14 residues. CDR3 in amino acids: CASSSPRGEETQYF. In nucleotides, the CDR3 is TGTGCCAGCAGTTCCCCCAGGGGGGAAGAGACCCAGTACTTC.

The chain is built from TRBV5-1 and TRBJ2-1, with 13 bases matching TRBD2. V shed 3 bases and J 0 bases; nucleotides not matched to a gene: 15. The CDR3 runs 21 residues. Germline V CDR1 and CDR2: SGHRS, YFSETQ. CDR3 region: CASSSKPLAGGPWSSYNEQFF. DNA of the CDR3: TGCGCCAGCAGCTCCAAGCCACTAGCGGGAGGGCCCTGGAGCTCCTACAATGAGCAGTTCTTC.

J is TRBJ2-1 and V is TRBV7-3; TRBD2 matches at 7 bases. Trimming removed 1 base from V and 5 bases from J; junction bases left unmatched: 8. The CDR3 is 16 residues long. In germline, CDR1 is SGHTA, CDR2 FQGTGA. The CDR3, as DNA: TGTGCCAGCAGCTTAAGCATTAGCGGGTCCCACAATGAGCAGTTCTTC. As protein: CASSLSISGSHNEQFF. The full variable domain, with the rest looked up from reference TRBV7-3 and TRBJ2-1, is GAGVSQTPSNKVTEKGKYVELRCDPISGHTALYWYRQSLGQGPEFLIYFQGTGAADDSGLPNDRFFAVRPEGSVSTLKIQRTERGDSAVYLCASSLSISGSHNEQFFGPGTRLTVL.

This chain connects TRBV6-1 to TRBJ1-2; a possible D gene is TRBD1 (6 bases). Trimming took 0 bases from V and 6 from J, leaving 14 bases between them. Looked up from germline, CDR1 is MNHNS and CDR2 is SASEGT. The CDR3 contains 15 residues. The CDR3: CASSEAFGGANGYTF. CDR3 in DNA: TGTGCCAGCAGTGAAGCCTTCGGGGGGGCCAATGGCTACACCTTC.

J is TRBJ1-2 and V is TRBV5-4; D gene unclear. The V gene lost 2 bases and the J gene lost 3 bases, with 11 bases spanning the gap. Germline assignment: CDR1 SGHNT and CDR2 YYREEE (reference sequence). The CDR3 extends over 14 amino acids. The CDR3 protein is CASSFRSDHYGYTF. CDR3 nucleotide sequence: TGTGCCAGCAGCTTTCGCTCCGACCACTATGGCTACACCTTC.

This clone was counted between two and nine times. The rearrangement links TRBV30 to TRBJ1-5, with D unresolved. Germline CDR1 and CDR2: GTSNPN and SVGIG (reference sequence). The CDR3 extends over 14 amino acids. V lost 1 base to trimming and J lost 7 bases, with 14 bases between them. The CDR3 nucleotides read TGTGCCTGGAGTGCCGGATCCTTCGGGCAGCCCCAGCATTTT. Translating gives CAWSAGSFGQPQHF.

This chain uses TRBV6-6 with TRBJ1-1; 9 positions agree with TRBD1. The germline V gene encodes CDR1 MNHNY and CDR2 SVGAGI (reference sequence). This CDR3 is built from 14 residues. V was pared by 2 bases and J by 6 bases, with 4 bases of the junction left unmatched. CDR3 nucleotides: TGTGCCAGCAGTTACGAAGGGACAGGGTCTGAAGCTTTCTTT. Amino acid sequence: CASSYEGTGSEAFF.

The rearrangement joins TRBV7-3 to TRBJ2-7, with a weak D call TRBD1 (6 bases). The CDR3 has 13 residues. The germline gives CDR1 SGHTA, CDR2 FQGTGA. The germline V and J ends were trimmed by 5 bases and 4 bases, with 12 bases remaining between them. CDR3 amino acids: CASSQGNKYEQYF. The CDR3, as DNA: TGTGCCAGCAGCCAGGGGAACAAGTACGAGCAGTACTTC.

The V call is TRBV5-5, the J call TRBJ2-1; 12 bases fit TRBD2. V shed 4 bases, J shed 5 bases, and the junction held 10 bases outside the gene matches. Per the germline V gene, CDR1 is SGHKS and CDR2 is YYEKEE (reference sequence). The CDR3 consists of 17 residues. CDR3 sequence (DNA): TGTGCCAGCAGCGTCTTCCCGGGACTAGCGGGCAACAATGAGCAGTTCTTC. This encodes CASSVFPGLAGNNEQFF.

This clone was detected only once. V gene TRBV30 combines with J gene TRBJ1-2; 9 positions match TRBD1. J gave up 6 bases and V 3 bases, and 5 bases lay outside the gene matches. Germline-derived CDR1 and CDR2 are GTSNPN and SVGIG (reference sequence). This CDR3 has 13 amino acids. The CDR3 DNA reads TGTGCCTGGAGGCAGACAGGGGGTCATGGCTACACCTTC. As protein: CAWRQTGGHGYTF.

V is TRBV18 and J is TRBJ2-6; D unclear. In germline, CDR1 is KGHSH, CDR2 LQKENI. V was trimmed by 1 base and J by 0 bases, leaving 13 bases between them. The length of the CDR3 is 18 residues. The CDR3 DNA is TGTGCCAGCTCACCACAAAGCCCTGCCCCCTCTGGGGCCAACGTCCTGACTTTC. Encoded protein: CASSPQSPAPSGANVLTF.

The chain couples TRBV5-6 to TRBJ1-3; D is unresolved. This CDR3 is built from 15 residues. Trimming left V 0 bases short and J 1 base short, with 8 bases between. The germline CDR1 and CDR2 sequences are SGHDT and YYEEEE. This chain's CDR3 is CASSLAPASGNTIYF. The DNA of the CDR3 is TGTGCCAGCAGCTTGGCCCCGGCTTCTGGAAACACCATATATTTT.

The rearrangement links TRBV6-5 to TRBJ2-7; D might be TRBD1 (5 bases). CDR3 length: 15 residues. From germline, CDR1 is MNHEY and CDR2 SVGAGI. Trimming left V 2 bases short and J 2 bases short, with 13 bases between. The CDR3 here is CASSYATVGTYEQYF. CDR3 bases: TGTGCCAGCAGTTACGCGACAGTGGGAACCTACGAGCAGTACTTC.

The chain uses TRBV21-1 and TRBJ2-2; TRBD2, as called in the table, went unchecked against the DNA. TRBV21-1 corresponds to a pseudogene. The CDR3 has 19 residues. The CDR3 protein is CASTYRLTSGGPHTGELFF. The CDR3 DNA reads as TGTGCCAGCACGTACCGGCTGACTAGCGGGGGCCCGCACACCGGGGAGCTGTTTTTT.

The chain employs TRBV5-1 and TRBJ2-1, with D perhaps assigned TRBD1 or TRBD2 (5 bases each). The length of the CDR3 is 15 residues. Germline loops: CDR1 SGHRS, CDR2 YFSETQ. Trimming pared 0 bases from V and 4 bases from J, leaving 11 bases between. Here the CDR3 DNA reads TGCGCCAGCAGCTTGGATGGGACGAATTACAATGAGCAGTTCTTC. This sequence encodes CASSLDGTNYNEQFF. Together with reference TRBV5-1 and TRBJ2-1, the CDR3 gives the full variable domain: KAGVTQTPRYLIKTRGQQVTLSCSPISGHRSVSWYQQTPGQGLQFLFEYFSETQRNKGNFPGRFSGRQFSNSRSEMNVSTLELGDSALYLCASSLDGTNYNEQFFGPGTRLTVL.

CDR3 in DNA: TGTGCCACCTTGGCGGGACAGGGGGCTCAGCCCCAGCATTTT. Protein: CATLAGQGAQPQHF. The chain uses TRBV6-1 and TRBJ1-5, with 12 bases lining up with TRBD1. The CDR3 is 14 residues long. Trimming cost V 10 bases and J 6 bases; bases outside gene matches: 7. Germline lookup yields CDR1 MNHNS and CDR2 SASEGT.

The chain joins TRBV2 to TRBJ2-1, with 8 nucleotides matching TRBD1. V lost 6 bases and J lost 6; bases outside the gene matches: 10. The CDR3 totals 15 residues. Germline values: CDR1 SNHLY, CDR2 FYNNEI. The CDR3, as DNA: TGTGCCAGCAGGAAGGAGGACAGGGTGACCAATGAGCAGTTCTTC. Translating it yields CASRKEDRVTNEQFF. Variable domain in full (rest from reference TRBV2 and TRBJ2-1): EPEVTQTPSHQVTQMGQEVILRCVPISNHLYFYWYRQILGQKVEFLVSFYNNEISEKSEIFDDQFSVERPDGSNFTLKIRSTKLEDSAMYFCASRKEDRVTNEQFFGPGTRLTVL.

This chain connects TRBV28 to TRBJ1-1; D uncertain. V shed 5 bases and J shed 1 base, with 11 bases lying between them. The CDR3 sequence is 14 residues long. CDR1 is MDHEN, CDR2 SYDVKM, per germline. The CDR3 nucleotides read TGTGCCAGCAGTCCCCCGGATCCGAACACTGAAGCTTTCTTT. It encodes CASSPPDPNTEAFF.

The chain links TRBV18 to TRBJ2-2, with unresolved D. Trimming took 0 bases from V and 0 from J, leaving 8 bases between them. Looked up from germline, CDR1 is KGHSH and CDR2 is LQKENI. The CDR3 covers 16 residues. The DNA of the CDR3 is TGTGCCAGCTCACCACCGTCCCGGGCGAACACCGGGGAGCTGTTTTTT. This gives the protein CASSPPSRANTGELFF.

This rearrangement joins TRBV10-3 to TRBJ2-5; 9 nucleotides align to TRBD1. The CDR3 is 13 amino acids. Trimming removed 3 bases from V and 5 bases from J; junction bases left unmatched: 1. Germline CDR1 reads ENHRY; CDR2 reads SYGVKD. The CDR3 DNA reads TGTGCCATCAGTGAAGACAGGGGGGAGACCCAGTACTTC. It yields the protein CAISEDRGETQYF.

This clone has a handful of counts. The chain employs TRBV19 and TRBJ2-7; a possible D gene is TRBD1 (5 bases). V was shortened by 5 bases and J by 0 bases, with 8 bases between the two germline ends. Germline V gene data show CDR1 as LNHDA and CDR2 as SQIVND (reference sequence). The length of the CDR3 is 13 residues. The CDR3 DNA reads as TGTGCCAGTAGTGACAGAAACTCCTACGAGCAGTACTTC. It specifies CASSDRNSYEQYF.